This T cell receptor (beta chain) derives from a study of identical twins. This clonotype has ten or more counts. Germline V lookup: CDR1 MGHRA, CDR2 YSYEKL. The CDR3 has 11 residues. V was clipped by 5 bases and J by 6 bases, with 6 bases between them. TCRdb itself ran the 5' RACE reads through MiXCR, one entry per CDR3 protein. The sample gives roughly 630,000 distinct CDR3 sequences, about 7.1% of which show up once; approximately 1.5% is in the top ten. A further study also used this sample, focusing on yellow fever vaccine responses in identical twins.

This TCR was recovered from a woman aged 18 to 35 in good health. V is TRBV4-1 and J is TRBJ2-3, with no clear D. Sequenced input: PBMCs. The CDR3 loop reads CASSTRDTQYF. The DNA for the CDR3 is TGCGCCAGCAGCACCCGGGATACGCAGTATTTT.